This T cell receptor (beta chain) was recovered during a study of T cells in women clearing cervical HPV infection. Whole-study context: No precancer developed; the control's incident HPV16 infection cleared within 12 months. Study findings and constraints: Repertoire richness, not evenness, was significantly elevated in CIN3+ cases versus controls. Timing of associations relative to infection is unclear; T-cell subsets were not isolated.

All donors had a single incident cervical HPV16 infection, not prevalent. The CDR3 sequence is 18 residues long. CDR1 is MGHRA and CDR2 is YSYEKL in the germline V gene. Losses at the gene ends were 1 base for V and 4 bases for J; bases not matched to a gene: 13. Produced via immunoSEQ multiplex PCR; TCRdb's table is partial and in-frame only. The sample shows about 26,000 clones, and about 3.7% sits with its ten largest clones. To note about this clone: Its antigen is unknown. The CDR3 end lies 3 residues beyond the end of the read and is filled in from the germline J gene.

The J gene is TRBJ1-1, the V gene TRBV4-1; 9 bases are shared with TRBD1. This TCR came from a woman aged 18 to 69 with a cervical HPV16 infection that either progressed to CIN3+ or cleared (not recorded which). Sequencing used blood buffy coat. The CDR3 loop reads CASSQAGTGNRAFTEAFF. CDR3 bases read: TGCGCCAGCAGCCAAGCCGGGACAGGGAACCGAGCCTTCACTGAA.